A selection of T cell receptor beta chains follows, all from one sample in a study of cytomegalovirus exposure and HLA in healthy donors. Sequenced by immunoSEQ multiplex PCR; TCRdb stores in-frame clones only, minus some. The sample lists around 150,000 clones; about 80% were seen once. The specimen was PBMCs. The receptors here all came from a man aged 25-40 years in good health and CMV-seronegative. Both conserved end residues are part of each CDR3. A D gene is named only where the DNA matches it firmly. The listing skips clone size in some rows; elsewhere it reads once, few, many or a size class.

len: 16; abundance: NA; j_gene: TRBJ2-7; d_gene: TRBD2; v_gene: TRBV19; CDR3nt: TGTGCCAGTAGTTTGGCCGGGACTAGCGGGGGCTACGAGCAGTACTTC; CDR3aa: CASSLAGTSGGYEQYF
len: 15; abundance: few; j_gene: TRBJ1-3; d_gene: NA; v_gene: TRBV7-2; CDR3nt: TGTGCCAGCAGCTTAGGCCCAGGGCGAGGAAACACCATATATTTT; CDR3aa: CASSLGPGRGNTIYF
len: 14; abundance: NA; j_gene: TRBJ1-5; d_gene: NA; v_gene: TRBV28; CDR3nt: TGTGCCAGCAGACAGAGCAATAGCAATCAGCCCCAGCATTTT; CDR3aa: CASRQSNSNQPQHF
len: 16; abundance: few; j_gene: TRBJ2-2; d_gene: NA; v_gene: TRBV4-1; CDR3nt: TGCGCCAGCAGCCAGAATCAGGGTGCCGAAACCGGGGAGCTGTTTTTT; CDR3aa: CASSQNQGAETGELFF
len: 14; abundance: few; j_gene: TRBJ2-2; d_gene: TRBD2; v_gene: TRBV19; CDR3nt: TGTGCCGTCCGGACTAGCGGGAGGTCCGGGGAGCTGTTTTTT; CDR3aa: CAVRTSGRSGELFF
len: 15; abundance: NA; j_gene: TRBJ1-2; d_gene: TRBD1; v_gene: TRBV29-1; CDR3nt: TGCAGCGTTGAATTTGATAACAGGGGGGTCTATGGCTACACCTTC; CDR3aa: CSVEFDNRGVYGYTF
len: 14; abundance: NA; j_gene: TRBJ1-5; d_gene: NA; v_gene: TRBV6-1; CDR3nt: TGTGCCAGCAGTGTAGTATATAGCAATCAGCCCCAGCATTTT; CDR3aa: CASSVVYSNQPQHF
len: 14; abundance: NA; j_gene: TRBJ2-3; d_gene: TRBD2; v_gene: TRBV7-9; CDR3nt: TGTGCCAGCAGCTTAATGGGGGGGTCAGATACGCAGTATTTT; CDR3aa: CASSLMGGSDTQYF
len: 14; abundance: NA; j_gene: TRBJ1-2; d_gene: NA; v_gene: TRBV10-3; CDR3nt: TGTGCCATCAGTGAGCTAGCGGGGGGGGGCGGCTACACCTTC; CDR3aa: CAISELAGGGGYTF
len: 14; abundance: NA; j_gene: TRBJ2-7; d_gene: TRBD2; v_gene: TRBV28; CDR3nt: TGTGCCAGCACCCCCGGGACTAGCGCATACGAGCAGTACTTC; CDR3aa: CASTPGTSAYEQYF
len: 16; abundance: NA; j_gene: TRBJ2-1; d_gene: NA; v_gene: TRBV19; CDR3nt: TGTGCCAGTAGTATAGATGCCCAGGGGCGGGTCATTGAGCAGTTCTTC; CDR3aa: CASSIDAQGRVIEQFF
len: 16; abundance: NA; j_gene: TRBJ2-5; d_gene: TRBD2; v_gene: TRBV7-2; CDR3nt: TGTGCCAGCAGCTGGCGGGCGACTAGCAGAGCAGAGACCCAGTACTTC; CDR3aa: CASSWRATSRAETQYF
len: 11; abundance: few; j_gene: TRBJ1-1; d_gene: NA; v_gene: TRBV29-1; CDR3nt: TGCGGCTCGGGGGGGTTCACTGAAGCTTTCTTT; CDR3aa: CGSGGFTEAFF
len: 14; abundance: NA; j_gene: TRBJ2-7; d_gene: NA; v_gene: TRBV28; CDR3nt: TGTGCCAGCACCCCCGGAGGGGCCTCCTACGAGCAGTACTTC; CDR3aa: CASTPGGASYEQYF
len: 17; abundance: once; j_gene: TRBJ2-6; d_gene: TRBD1; v_gene: TRBV28; CDR3nt: TGTGCCAGCGCCGGGACAGGGTTCTCTACTGGGGCCAACGTCCTGACTTTC; CDR3aa: CASAGTGFSTGANVLTF
len: 13; abundance: once; j_gene: TRBJ2-7; d_gene: NA; v_gene: TRBV5-1; CDR3nt: TGCGCCAGCAGCTTGGCCAGGGCCTACGAGCAGTACTTC; CDR3aa: CASSLARAYEQYF
len: 13; abundance: NA; j_gene: TRBJ2-7; d_gene: NA; v_gene: TRBV7-9; CDR3nt: TGTGCCTTCAGTAAAGTCCCTTCCTACGAGCAGTACTTC; CDR3aa: CAFSKVPSYEQYF
len: 12; abundance: NA; j_gene: TRBJ1-2; d_gene: NA; v_gene: TRBV19; CDR3nt: TGTGCCAGTAGCAGGGAAGGCTATGGCTACACCTTC; CDR3aa: CASSREGYGYTF
len: 15; abundance: NA; j_gene: TRBJ2-3; d_gene: NA; v_gene: TRBV5-4; CDR3nt: TGTGCCAGCAGCTCACTAGCAGATAGCACAGATACGCAGTATTTT; CDR3aa: CASSSLADSTDTQYF
len: 16; abundance: NA; j_gene: TRBJ2-7; d_gene: TRBD1; v_gene: TRBV28; CDR3nt: TGTGCCAGCAGAAACCAGGGGGTGCACAACTCCTACGAGCAGTACTTC; CDR3aa: CASRNQGVHNSYEQYF
len: 14; abundance: NA; j_gene: TRBJ2-1; d_gene: TRBD1; v_gene: TRBV7-2; CDR3nt: TGTGCCAGCAGCTTATCAGACAGGGGCGGAGAGCAGTTCTTC; CDR3aa: CASSLSDRGGEQFF
len: 15; abundance: NA; j_gene: TRBJ2-7; d_gene: TRBD2; v_gene: TRBV7-9; CDR3nt: TGTGCCAGCAGCTTAGTCGGGACTAGCGGCTACGAGCAGTACTTC; CDR3aa: CASSLVGTSGYEQYF
len: 12; abundance: NA; j_gene: TRBJ2-1; d_gene: TRBD2; v_gene: TRBV10-3; CDR3nt: TGTGCCATCGGAGGGCGGGAGAGTGAGCAGTTCTTC; CDR3aa: CAIGGRESEQFF
len: 14; abundance: NA; j_gene: TRBJ1-5; d_gene: NA; v_gene: TRBV7-2; CDR3nt: TGTGCCAGCAGCTTAAGAGGGGGGGATCAGCCCCAGCATTTT; CDR3aa: CASSLRGGDQPQHF
len: 16; abundance: NA; j_gene: TRBJ2-2; d_gene: NA; v_gene: TRBV9; CDR3nt: TGTGCCAGCAGCGTAGATGACGGGAGAATCACCGGGGAGCTGTTTTTT; CDR3aa: CASSVDDGRITGELFF
len: 16; abundance: NA; j_gene: TRBJ2-1; d_gene: TRBD2; v_gene: TRBV7-2; CDR3nt: TGTGCCAGCAGCCACCCTAGCGGGAGTATCGGATCGTCGAAGTTCTTC; CDR3aa: CASSHPSGSIGSSKFF
len: 13; abundance: NA; j_gene: TRBJ2-1; d_gene: NA; v_gene: TRBV12-5; CDR3nt: TGTGCTAGTGGTTTGTATTCATTCGGGGAGCAGTTCTTC; CDR3aa: CASGLYSFGEQFF